This T cell receptor beta chain comes out of a study of regulatory T cells in long-lasting Graves disease. Trimming cost V 9 bases and J 3 bases, with 15 bases left between them. This CDR3 comprises 13 residues. Germline-derived CDR1 and CDR2 are SGHDT and YYEEEE. In building TCR beta libraries, iRepertoire HTBI primers were used together with Arm-PCR of CDR3 regions. TCRdb called the multiplex PCR reads again in MiXCR, with one record for every CDR3 protein. The sample has around 460,000 distinct CDR3 sequences, approximately 21% seen once. Time point denoted: persistent/refractory GD, antithyroid drugs over 5 years with positive TRAb. From PBMCs, RNA was extracted and then used to make the TCR library.

The clonotype comes from a female donor with Graves disease. The chain is built from TRBV5-6 and TRBJ2-5, with no clear D. The input for sequencing was peripheral blood mononuclear cells (PBMCs), taken when the disease was refractory, from a patient treated with antithyroid drugs. The CDR3: CANGLTRKETQYF. CDR3 coding DNA: TGTGCCAACGGCTTGACTCGAAAAGAGACCCAGTACTTC.